One sample yielded the 17 T cell receptor beta chains listed below, sequenced in a study of blood T cell repertoires in COVID-19. Assay: immunoSEQ multiplex PCR; the TCRdb copy retains only in-frame clones and omits some. The top ten hold around 4% of the sample, which has 120,000 or so clones, more than 75% seen once. The sample comprised peripheral blood. The receptors were sampled from a man aged 55 to 70 with acute or convalescent COVID-19.

The chain's CDR3 is CASSSSGTSRQYF. The CDR3 region has the DNA TGTGCCAGCAGCTCTTCCGGGACTAGTAGGCAGTACTTC. This chain uses TRBV7-3 with TRBJ2-7; 8 bases map to TRBD2. V was pared by 4 bases and J by 9 bases, with 8 bases of the junction left unmatched. The CDR3 runs 13 residues. Germline V lookup: CDR1 SGHTA, CDR2 FQGTGA.

V gene TRBV10-1 combines with J gene TRBJ2-3; 12 nucleotides match TRBD1. Trimming removed 10 bases from V and 5 bases from J; junction bases left unmatched: 7. CDR1 is WNHNN and CDR2 is SYGVQD in the germline V gene (reference sequence). CDR3 length: 14 amino acids. The CDR3 reads CATKGQGAEDTQYF. The CDR3 DNA reads TGCGCCACCAAGGGACAGGGGGCCGAAGATACGCAGTATTTT.

This clone occurred a few times. The chain combines TRBV5-6 with TRBJ2-6, with 10 bases that match TRBD1. Trimming cost V 0 bases and J 12 bases; bases outside gene matches: 6. The CDR3 contains 15 residues. CDR1 and CDR2 from the germline V gene are SGHDT and YYEEEE. The CDR3 DNA reads as TGTGCCAGCAGCTTGGAGGGAGGGACAGGGGTCGTCCTGACTTTC. As protein: CASSLEGGTGVVLTF.

V is TRBV5-1 and J is TRBJ2-5, with 8 nucleotides matching TRBD1. CDR1 SGHRS and CDR2 YFSETQ come from the germline V gene. Losses at the gene ends were 1 base for V and 1 base for J; bases not matched to a gene: 3. The CDR3 sequence is 15 residues long. The CDR3 DNA sequence: TGCGCCAGCAGCTTGACAGGGGGTTCCCAAGAGACCCAGTACTTC. Translated, it gives CASSLTGGSQETQYF.

The chain links TRBV14 to TRBJ2-2, with D possibly matching TRBD1 (5 bases). From germline, CDR1 is SGHDN and CDR2 FVKESK. This CDR3 comprises 16 residues. Trimming took 1 base from V and 2 from J, leaving 11 bases between them. The CDR3 DNA reads as TGTGCCAGCAGCCAAGTTCTGGGGCTCAACACCGGGGAGCTGTTTTTT. Protein: CASSQVLGLNTGELFF.

The V call is TRBV9, the J call TRBJ2-5; 11 nucleotides align to TRBD2. The J segment lost 2 bases and the V segment lost 7 bases, leaving 7 bases of the junction unmatched. The CDR3 has 15 residues. Germline V gene data show CDR1 as SGDLS and CDR2 as YYNGEE. The CDR3 reads CASLEGLADQETQYF. DNA of the CDR3: TGTGCCAGCTTGGAGGGACTAGCGGATCAAGAGACCCAGTACTTC.

The chain is built from TRBV6-5 and TRBJ1-1; D perhaps matches TRBD1 (6 bases). Germline V gene data show CDR1 as MNHEY and CDR2 as SVGAGI. Trimming pared 10 bases from V and 0 bases from J, leaving 15 bases between. The CDR3 runs to 14 residues. Written as DNA, the CDR3 is TGTGCCATCCGTGGGACATTCATGAACACTGAAGCTTTCTTT. Protein sequence: CAIRGTFMNTEAFF.

V and J are TRBV27 and TRBJ2-2; D may be TRBD2 (5 bases). From germline, CDR1 is MNHEY and CDR2 SMNVEV (reference sequence). V was trimmed by 3 bases and J by 7 bases, leaving 6 bases between them. The CDR3 covers 12 residues. In DNA form, the CDR3 reads TGTGCCAGCAGTTTTCGGGGCGGGGAGCTGTTTTTT. Translation gives CASSFRGGELFF.

The V call is TRBV19, the J call TRBJ2-7, with 7 positions matching TRBD2. The CDR3 spans 14 residues. The germline CDR1 and CDR2 sequences are LNHDA and SQIVND (reference sequence). Trimming removed 4 bases from V and 2 bases from J; junction bases left unmatched: 5. The chain's CDR3 is CASSTGLPPYEQYF. The CDR3 bases are TGTGCCAGTAGTACGGGACTACCACCCTACGAGCAGTACTTC.

DNA for the CDR3: TGTGCCAGCTCACGGGACAGTACTAGCACAGATACGCAGTATTTT. Its translation is CASSRDSTSTDTQYF. The chain recombines TRBV18 with TRBJ2-3; 7 bases fit TRBD1. With V trimmed by 4 bases and J by 0 bases, 4 bases remained unmatched. Germline V lookup: CDR1 KGHSH, CDR2 LQKENI. The CDR3 totals 15 residues.

Concerning this clone itself: In the same sample, other DNA sequences code for this CDR3. The gene calls are TRBV7-2 and TRBJ1-1; 10 bases are a match to TRBD1. V shed 5 bases and J 1 base; nucleotides not matched to a gene: 1. The CDR3 totals 14 residues. Germline loops: CDR1 SGHTA, CDR2 FQGNSA. CDR3 DNA sequence: TGTGCCAGCAGCAGGGACAGGGGGAACACTGAAGCTTTCTTT. It codes for CASSRDRGNTEAFF.

The chain is built from TRBV3-1 (or the pseudogene TRBV3-2) and TRBJ2-7; 9 nucleotides match TRBD2. Trimming took 1 base from V and 6 from J; bases not matched to a gene: 7. Germline assignment: CDR1 LGHDT and CDR2 YNNKEL (reference sequence). The CDR3 consists of 15 residues. The CDR3 nucleotides read TGTGCCAGCAGCCAAGGAGCGGGAGGAATCGGCGAGCAGTACTTC. This encodes CASSQGAGGIGEQYF.

The chain links TRBV11-2 to TRBJ2-2; weak D call: TRBD2 (7 bases). V dropped 5 bases and J dropped 2 bases, with 18 bases sitting between them. This CDR3 is built from 17 residues. CDR1 and CDR2 from the germline V gene are SGHAT and FQNNGV. CDR3 loop: CASSPNWGGANTGELFF. CDR3 DNA: TGTGCCAGCAGCCCCAACTGGGGGGGGGCAAACACCGGGGAGCTGTTTTTT.

The V gene is TRBV19, the J gene TRBJ2-1, with 13 bases that match TRBD2. Germline V gene lookup returns CDR1 LNHDA and CDR2 SQIVND (reference sequence). The CDR3 is 15 residues long. With V trimmed by 6 bases and J by 12 bases, 11 bases remained unmatched. CDR3 in amino acids: CASRRIGLAGEWQFF. CDR3 sequence (DNA): TGTGCCAGTAGGCGTATCGGACTAGCGGGAGAATGGCAGTTCTTC. The entire variable domain, with the rest obtained from reference TRBV19 and TRBJ2-1, is as follows: DGGITQSPKYLFRKEGQNVTLSCEQNLNHDAMYWYRQDPGQGLRLIYYSQIVNDFQKGDIAEGYSVSREKKESFPLTVTSAQKNPTAFYLCASRRIGLAGEWQFFGPGTRLTVL.

The rearrangement uses TRBV28 and TRBJ2-7, with 8 nucleotides matching TRBD1. The V segment lost 4 bases and the J segment 3 bases; nucleotides outside the gene matches: 2. The CDR3 consists of 13 residues. The germline CDR1 and CDR2 sequences are MDHEN and SYDVKM. CDR3 amino acids: CASSSTGGYEQYF. CDR3 nucleotides: TGTGCCAGCAGTTCTACAGGGGGCTACGAGCAGTACTTC.

A few counts support this clone. The chain joins TRBV6-6 to TRBJ1-1; D remains unclear. The V end lost 4 bases, the J end lost 4 bases, and 19 bases lay between the germline ends. The CDR3 loop spans 16 amino acids. Germline loops: CDR1 MNHNY, CDR2 SVGAGI (reference sequence). CDR3 sequence reads: CASSLLPSGLGTEAFF. The DNA of the CDR3 is TGTGCCAGCAGTTTATTACCCTCAGGCTTGGGCACTGAAGCTTTCTTT.

The chain has TRBV5-5 and TRBJ2-7, with D maybe TRBD1 (6 bases). The ends were cut back, 0 bases at V and 7 bases at J, with 14 bases in the middle. The germline V gene encodes CDR1 SGHKS and CDR2 YYEKEE (reference sequence). This CDR3 has 14 amino acids. This CDR3 reads CASSLAGAPGEQYF. CDR3 in DNA: TGTGCCAGCAGCTTGGCAGGGGCCCCGGGGGAGCAGTACTTC.